These 8 T cell receptor beta chains came from one sample sequenced in a study of cytomegalovirus exposure and HLA in healthy donors. Primers for the PCR totalled 60 Vbeta and 13 Jbeta. TCRdb's table, derived via immunoSEQ multiplex PCR, lists solely in-frame clones and lacks some. The repertoire holds approximately 110,000 clones, with about 79% as singletons. Sequenced sample: PBMCs. The receptors here all came from a man aged 50 to 60 in good health and CMV-seropositive.

This clone was detected a few times. The genes are TRBV6-1 and TRBJ2-5, with D unresolved. Germline-derived CDR1 and CDR2 are MNHNS and SASEGT. V dropped 4 bases and J dropped 5 bases, with 11 bases sitting between them. There are 13 residues in the CDR3. The CDR3 nucleotides are TGTGCCAGCAGTGTCGGAGACGAGGAGACCCAGTACTTC. Translated, it gives CASSVGDEETQYF.

The sample holds one count of this clone. V is TRBV5-4 and J is TRBJ2-5; 8 bases match TRBD1. Germline CDR1 is SGHNT and CDR2 is YYREEE (reference sequence). After removal of 5 bases from V and 5 bases from J, the junction contained 11 bases not matched to a gene. This CDR3 region has 15 residues. Here the CDR3 reads CASSLQGAGRETQYF. DNA of the CDR3: TGTGCCAGCAGTCTCCAGGGGGCCGGTCGGGAGACCCAGTACTTC.

The chain joins TRBV4-1 to TRBJ2-7; the match to TRBD2 covers 8 bases. Trimming cost V 0 bases and J 0 bases; bases outside gene matches: 10. CDR1 is MGHRA and CDR2 is YSYEKL in the germline V gene. This CDR3 is 18 amino acids long. CDR3: CASSQDKAGVFSSYEQYF. The CDR3 DNA reads TGCGCCAGCAGCCAAGATAAAGCGGGGGTTTTCAGCTCCTACGAGCAGTACTTC.

This sequence joins TRBV9 and TRBJ1-2; 7 nucleotides match TRBD1. The CDR3 has 13 amino acids. Trimming at V came to 0 bases and at J to 4 bases, leaving 0 bases not matched to a gene. Germline V gives CDR1 SGDLS, CDR2 YYNGEE. The CDR3 reads CASSVGDSYGYTF. The CDR3 bases are TGTGCCAGCAGCGTAGGGGACAGCTATGGCTACACCTTC.

The V gene is TRBV19, the J gene TRBJ2-3; D is perhaps TRBD2 (6 bases). This CDR3 comprises 14 residues. Trimming took 1 base from V and 12 from J, leaving 17 bases between them. The germline gives CDR1 LNHDA, CDR2 SQIVND (reference sequence). CDR3 bases: TGTGCCAGTAGTATAGGTCCCGGGACTCACACCCAGTATTTT. Encoded protein: CASSIGPGTHTQYF. Complete variable domain (other parts from reference TRBV19 and TRBJ2-3): DGGITQSPKYLFRKEGQNVTLSCEQNLNHDAMYWYRQDPGQGLRLIYYSQIVNDFQKGDIAEGYSVSREKKESFPLTVTSAQKNPTAFYLCASSIGPGTHTQYFGPGTRLTVL.

This chain uses TRBV2 with TRBJ1-5, with a possible D match to TRBD1 (5 bases). Germline assignment: CDR1 SNHLY and CDR2 FYNNEI. Trimming removed 0 bases from V and 6 bases from J, with 12 bases in between. CDR3 length: 15 amino acids. The CDR3 region has the DNA TGTGCCAGCAGTGAAGCGTCGGGGGGAGGTCAGCCCCAGCATTTT. Protein product: CASSEASGGGQPQHF.

The rearrangement links TRBV11-2 to TRBJ2-3; the match to TRBD2 covers 13 bases. V lost 7 bases, J lost 5 bases, and 9 bases stayed unmatched. The CDR3 is made up of 16 amino acids. Germline loops: CDR1 SGHAT, CDR2 FQNNGV. CDR3 residues: CASTPFGLAGEDTQYF. CDR3 nucleotides: TGTGCCAGCACCCCCTTCGGACTAGCGGGAGAAGATACGCAGTATTTT.

The V gene is TRBV9, the J gene TRBJ1-1, with TRBD1 identical over 10 bases. V shed 6 bases, J shed 9 bases, and the junction held 8 bases outside the gene matches. The CDR3 is 13 residues long. Looked up from germline, CDR1 is SGDLS and CDR2 is YYNGEE. In DNA, the CDR3 is TGTGCCAGCACTGCCGAGGACAGGGGGAAAGCTTTCTTT. Residues: CASTAEDRGKAFF.